The entry below gives a single TCR beta chain sequence along with its context. Its antigen is not yet known. Base qualities are not provided; no much larger clone lies one nucleotide away. The data derive from a study of shared clonotypes between healthy human individuals (dated by TCRdb to 2018 to 2021). In terms of the full investigation: Two women and three men aged 18 to 49 years were included in the cohort. For each donor, CD4 naive and CD4 memory were each run on three plates, CD8 naive on two plates, and CD8 memory on one plate. The study deeply sequenced blood TCR repertoires of 5 or 6 healthy adults to estimate repertoire size and the extent of clonotype sharing between individuals. Libraries were prepared and TCR repertoires were sequenced by different laboratories using diverse techniques, in order to increase sequencing depth and limit assay-specific biases. Per donor, leukapheresis produced somewhere between about 0.9 and 9 billion PBMCs. The study at large found these results: About 5% of naive CD4, approximately 3.7% of naive CD8, 2.3% of memory CD4, and 0.35% to 0.5% of memory CD8 clonotypes were shared across several donors. Incomplete sequencing was indicated by rarefaction of sorted-subset datasets, despite the large sequencing depth. Because the study included only a small number of donors, the genetic and exposure-history diversity represented was limited. Pairwise subsampling indicated that sequencing depth was expected to affect the degree of clonotype sharing among donors. Clonotypes shared by all four sorted-subset donors showed higher generation probabilities than non-shared clonotypes. Sampling was restricted to blood, and TCR repertoires in tissue are likely to differ from TCR repertoires in blood. Larger estimated clonotype richness was generally found for naive subsets than for memory subsets.

The CDR3 spans 15 residues, from the cysteine through the phenylalanine. The sequence is cut down to CDR3 DNA, 45 bases in frame from base 1. CDR1 and CDR2 are read off the germline V gene as SGHTA and FQGNSA. Trimming accounts for 5 bases at V and 8 bases at J, while the number of junction bases matched to no gene is 9. Using the deep immunoSEQ assay, multiplex PCR amplified TCR CDR3 regions from genomic DNA. Extracted genomic DNA from each cell subset was spread evenly across all wells of several immunoSEQ 96-well plates, with each plate serving as a replicate. For sorted subsets, roughly 0.2 ug genomic DNA, equal to tens of thousands of T cell genomes, was loaded into each replicate PCR. Purified libraries were quantified with a Qubit 3.0 fluorometer, sized on a Bioanalyzer 2100, and re-quantified with the KAPA Library Quantification kit. A separate single-read 150-cycle Illumina NextSeq 550 flow cell was used to sequence each immunoSEQ 96-well plate. On the authors' methods: Because the immunoSEQ output included only junctional sequences and no quality scores, the filtering could not be the same as the filtering used for full-length reads. To assign V/J genes and CDR3, sequences were annotated using PyIR, a Python wrapper for IgBLAST v1.9, with IMGT germline references. Any read was removed if the V/J assignment was weak (E-value above 1e-6), the CDR3 was missing, or the read contained stop codons, out-of-frame junctions, or ambiguous translated residues. V3J clonotypes were defined as sequences sharing an identical inferred V gene, J gene, and CDR3 amino acid sequence. The percentage overlap between two repertoires was calculated by dividing the number of shared unique clonotypes by the size of the smaller repertoire. Richness of each repertoire was evaluated using RTK rarefaction, the Chao1 estimator, and Recon v2.1 estimates of unobserved clonotypes. Generation probabilities were computed with OLGA for all TCRbeta clonotypes obtained by the gDNA method from a handful of donors. TCRdb took over this immuneACCESS table, retaining in-frame rearrangements with V and J assigned. Such tables are incomplete; in checked studies, under half of the missing clones stem from an unresolved V gene, and the remainder is unexplained. Clone size and the V and J calls come from that table; the DNA yielded D and trimming. The sample data list roughly 2.5 million clones, and approximately 92% of these were observed just once. The ten biggest clones cover around 0.14% of the sample.

Healthy HIV-negative adults with no recently reported acute infections or vaccinations were included as donors. Only Caucasian adults living in Nashville, Tennessee, USA were represented among the donors. CD4+ T cells were enriched by magnetic negative selection, after which naive cells were positively selected on CD45RA and the negative fraction was taken as the memory subset. After blood collection by leukapheresis, PBMCs were isolated using Ficoll-Histopaque density gradient centrifugation and then cryopreserved in the vapor phase of liquid nitrogen. Analytical flow cytometry was used to check the purity and quantity of every magnetically sorted T cell population. Genomic DNA was isolated from each sorted fraction and quantified by UV absorbance on a Nanodrop 2000c.

This clonotype was sampled from a man younger than 30 in good health. The sample taken for sequencing was naive CD4+ T cells sorted from blood. The cell subset or site label, as the study defines it: CD45RA+ positively selected. The chain links TRBV7-2 with TRBJ2-4, with 10 bases aligning to TRBD1. The DNA sequence is as follows: TGTGCCAGCAGCGGCGGGACAGGGGTCGGGTACATTCAGTACTTC. It is translated as CASSGGTGVGYIQYF.